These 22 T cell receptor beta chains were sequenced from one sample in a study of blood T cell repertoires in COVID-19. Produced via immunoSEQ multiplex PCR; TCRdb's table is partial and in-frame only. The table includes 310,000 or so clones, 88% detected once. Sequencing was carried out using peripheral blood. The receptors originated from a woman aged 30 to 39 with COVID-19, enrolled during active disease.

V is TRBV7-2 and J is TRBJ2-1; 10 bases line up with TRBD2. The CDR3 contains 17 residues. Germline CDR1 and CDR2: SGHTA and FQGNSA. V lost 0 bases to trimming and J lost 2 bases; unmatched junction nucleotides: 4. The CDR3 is CASSLATSGLTYNEQFF. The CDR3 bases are TGTGCCAGCAGCTTAGCGACTAGCGGGTTGACCTACAATGAGCAGTTCTTC.

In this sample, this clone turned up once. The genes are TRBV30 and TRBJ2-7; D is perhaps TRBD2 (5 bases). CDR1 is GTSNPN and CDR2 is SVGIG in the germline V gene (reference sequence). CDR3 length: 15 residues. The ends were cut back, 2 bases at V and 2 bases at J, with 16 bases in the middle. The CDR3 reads CAWSSSSSYPYEQYF. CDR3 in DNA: TGTGCCTGGAGTTCCTCTAGCTCTTATCCCTACGAGCAGTACTTC.

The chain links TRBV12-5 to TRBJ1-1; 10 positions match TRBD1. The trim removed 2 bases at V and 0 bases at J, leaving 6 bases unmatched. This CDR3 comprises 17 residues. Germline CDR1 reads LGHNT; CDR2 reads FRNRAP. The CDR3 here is CASGLSTGGALNTEAFF. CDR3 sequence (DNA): TGTGCTAGTGGTTTGTCGACAGGGGGCGCGTTGAACACTGAAGCTTTCTTT.

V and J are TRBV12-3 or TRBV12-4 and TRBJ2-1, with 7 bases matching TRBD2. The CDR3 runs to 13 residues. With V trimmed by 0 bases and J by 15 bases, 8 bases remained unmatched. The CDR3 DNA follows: TGTGCCAGCAGTTTAGCTAGCGGGTCCGATCGGTTCTTC. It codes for CASSLASGSDRFF.

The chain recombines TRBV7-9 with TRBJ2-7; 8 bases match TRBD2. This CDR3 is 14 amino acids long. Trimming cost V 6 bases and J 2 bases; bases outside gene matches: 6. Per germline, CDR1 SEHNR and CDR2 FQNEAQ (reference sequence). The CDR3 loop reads CASSSRLAPYEQYF. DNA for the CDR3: TGTGCCAGCAGTTCCCGACTAGCGCCCTACGAGCAGTACTTC.

In DNA form, the CDR3 reads TGTGCCACCAGTGACGCGGGGTCCCATGGCTACACCTTC. Residues: CATSDAGSHGYTF. The chain employs TRBV24-1 and TRBJ1-2, with D unclear. Germline V gene sequence: CDR1 KGHDR, CDR2 SFDVKD. The CDR3 is made up of 13 amino acids. The V end lost 4 bases, the J end lost 6 bases, and 11 bases lay between the germline ends.

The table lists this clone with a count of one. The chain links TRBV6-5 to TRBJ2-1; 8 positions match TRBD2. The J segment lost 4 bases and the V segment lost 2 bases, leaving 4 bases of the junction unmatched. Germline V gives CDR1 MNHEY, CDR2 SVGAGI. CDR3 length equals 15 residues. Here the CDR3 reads CASSYRAGAYNEQFF. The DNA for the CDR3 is TGTGCCAGCAGTTACAGAGCGGGGGCTTACAATGAGCAGTTCTTC.

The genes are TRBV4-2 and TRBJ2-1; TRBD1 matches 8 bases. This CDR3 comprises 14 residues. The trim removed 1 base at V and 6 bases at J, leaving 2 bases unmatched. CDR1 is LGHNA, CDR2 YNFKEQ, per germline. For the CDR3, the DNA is TGTGCCAGCAGCCAAGGGGACAGGTTCAATGAGCAGTTCTTC. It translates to CASSQGDRFNEQFF.

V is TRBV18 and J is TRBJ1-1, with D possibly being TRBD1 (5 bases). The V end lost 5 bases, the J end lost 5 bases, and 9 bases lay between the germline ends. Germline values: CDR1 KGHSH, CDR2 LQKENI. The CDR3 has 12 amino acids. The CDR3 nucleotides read TGTGCCAGCTCATCACAGGAGACTGAAGCTTTCTTT. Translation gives CASSSQETEAFF.

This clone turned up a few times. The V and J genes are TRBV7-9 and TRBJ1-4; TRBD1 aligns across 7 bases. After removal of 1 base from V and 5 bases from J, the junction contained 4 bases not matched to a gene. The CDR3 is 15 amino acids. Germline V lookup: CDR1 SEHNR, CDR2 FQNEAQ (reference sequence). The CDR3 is CASSLVHRGNEKLFF. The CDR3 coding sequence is TGTGCCAGCAGCTTAGTGCACAGGGGCAATGAAAAACTGTTTTTT. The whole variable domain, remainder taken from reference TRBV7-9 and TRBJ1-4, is DTGVSQNPRHKITKRGQNVTFRCDPISEHNRLYWYRQTLGQGPEFLTYFQNEAQLEKSRLLSDRFSAERPKGSFSTLEIQRTEQGDSAMYLCASSLVHRGNEKLFFGSGTQLSVL.

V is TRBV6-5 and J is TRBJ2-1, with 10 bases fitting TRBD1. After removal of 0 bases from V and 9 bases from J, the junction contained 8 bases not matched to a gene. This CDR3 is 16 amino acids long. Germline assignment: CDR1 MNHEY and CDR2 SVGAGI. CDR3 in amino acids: CASSYSRDRGIGEQFF. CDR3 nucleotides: TGTGCCAGCAGTTACTCAAGGGACAGGGGAATTGGTGAGCAGTTCTTC.

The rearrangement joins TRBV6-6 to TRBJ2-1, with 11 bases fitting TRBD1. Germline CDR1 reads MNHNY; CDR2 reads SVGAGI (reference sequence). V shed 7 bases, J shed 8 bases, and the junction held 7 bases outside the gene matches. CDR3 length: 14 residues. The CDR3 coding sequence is TGTGCCAGCATTGGGACAGGGGGTGTGGATGAGCAGTTCTTC. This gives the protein CASIGTGGVDEQFF.

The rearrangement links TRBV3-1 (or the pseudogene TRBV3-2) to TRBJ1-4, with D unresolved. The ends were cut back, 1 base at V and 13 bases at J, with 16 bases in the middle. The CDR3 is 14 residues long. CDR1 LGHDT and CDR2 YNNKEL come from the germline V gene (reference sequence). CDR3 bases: TGTGCCAGCAGCCAAGGGTCCGCCCGGAGGGCACTGTTTTTT. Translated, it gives CASSQGSARRALFF.

This CDR3 reads CASGLNYGYTF. As DNA, the CDR3 is TGTGCCAGCGGACTCAACTATGGCTACACCTTC. This chain joins TRBV6-5 and TRBJ1-2; D ambiguous. Germline lookup yields CDR1 MNHEY and CDR2 SVGAGI. The CDR3 totals 11 residues. V was trimmed by 8 bases and J by 2 bases, leaving 6 bases between them.

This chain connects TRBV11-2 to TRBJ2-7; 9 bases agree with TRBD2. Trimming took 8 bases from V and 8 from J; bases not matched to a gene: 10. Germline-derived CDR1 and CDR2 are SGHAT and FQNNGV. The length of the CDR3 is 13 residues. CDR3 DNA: TGTGCCAGCGGTTGGGCGGGAGGGAACCAGCAGTACTTC. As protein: CASGWAGGNQQYF.

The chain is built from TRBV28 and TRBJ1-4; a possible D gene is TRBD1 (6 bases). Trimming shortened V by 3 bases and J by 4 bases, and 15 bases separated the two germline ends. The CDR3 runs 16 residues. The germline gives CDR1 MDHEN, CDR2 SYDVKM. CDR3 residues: CASSLGTTGLNEKLFF. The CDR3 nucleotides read TGTGCCAGCAGTTTGGGAACGACAGGTCTTAATGAAAAACTGTTTTTT.

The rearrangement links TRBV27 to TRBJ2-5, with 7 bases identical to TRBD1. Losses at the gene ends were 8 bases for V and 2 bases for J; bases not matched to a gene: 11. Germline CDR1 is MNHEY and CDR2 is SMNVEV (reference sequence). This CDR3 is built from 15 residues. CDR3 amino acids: CASSRWDSNQETQYF. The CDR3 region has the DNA TGTGCCAGCTCCCGTTGGGACAGCAATCAAGAGACCCAGTACTTC.

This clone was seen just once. Here the CDR3 reads CATSEPGGTAQHF. CDR3 nucleotide sequence: TGTGCCACCAGTGAACCGGGGGGCACGGCCCAGCATTTT. The V gene is TRBV24-1, the J gene TRBJ1-5, with D possibly being TRBD1 (6 bases). Germline assignment: CDR1 KGHDR and CDR2 SFDVKD. The CDR3 has 13 residues. Trimming cost V 4 bases and J 11 bases, with 14 bases left between them.

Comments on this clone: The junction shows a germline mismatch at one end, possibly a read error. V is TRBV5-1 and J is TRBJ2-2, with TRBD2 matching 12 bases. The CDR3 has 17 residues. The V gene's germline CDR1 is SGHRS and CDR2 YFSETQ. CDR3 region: CASSLVLAGGPTEELFF. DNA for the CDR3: TGCGCCAGCAGCTTGGTCCTAGCGGGAGGGCCTACCGAGGAGCTGTTTTTT.

CDR3 protein: CASTTGGAYNSPLHF. DNA of the CDR3: TGTGCCAGCACCACAGGTGGGGCCTATAATTCACCCCTCCACTTT. This chain connects TRBV3-1 (or the pseudogene TRBV3-2) to TRBJ1-6; D is perhaps TRBD1 (5 bases). The CDR3 sequence is 15 residues long. V was pared by 7 bases and J by 2 bases, with 12 bases between. The germline V gene has CDR1 LGHDT and CDR2 YNNKEL (reference sequence).

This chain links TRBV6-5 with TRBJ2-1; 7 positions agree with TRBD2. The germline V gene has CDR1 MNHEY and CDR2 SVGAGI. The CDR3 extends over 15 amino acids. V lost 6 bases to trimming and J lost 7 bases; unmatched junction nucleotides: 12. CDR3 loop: CASSLMGEGSNEQFF. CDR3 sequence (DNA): TGTGCCAGCAGCCTAATGGGGGAGGGATCAAATGAGCAGTTCTTC.

The DNA for the CDR3 is TGTGCCAGCAGCACACAGGGGATCGGAGATACGCAGTATTTT. Translating it yields CASSTQGIGDTQYF. The chain couples TRBV3-1 (or the pseudogene TRBV3-2) to TRBJ2-3; 7 nucleotides align to TRBD1. This CDR3 has 14 amino acids. The germline V gene encodes CDR1 LGHDT and CDR2 YNNKEL (reference sequence). V dropped 5 bases and J dropped 5; count of bases not matched to a gene: 7.